One sample yielded the 7 T cell receptor beta chains listed below, sequenced in a study of human T cells and chemical hapten exposure. TCRdb recomputed calls from the RACE reads with MiXCR, one row per CDR3 protein. The sample shows tens of thousands of distinct CDR3 sequences, roughly 8.5% of them seen only once. Sample time point: patch test 2, 6 weeks after DPC sensitization. The treatment: therapeutic diphenylcyclopropenone sensitization with weekly scalp DPC. Sequencing used whole blood, obtained in connection with sensitization to the hapten diphenylcyclopropenone (DPC). The receptors come from a woman aged 45 to 65 with alopecia areata. Some clones in this sample may be carry-over from other donors' samples.

This clonotype was recorded at least ten times. The rearrangement joins TRBV20-1 to TRBJ2-4; 13 bases align to TRBD2. The germline V gene encodes CDR1 DFQATT and CDR2 SNEGSKA (reference sequence). The V gene end was trimmed by 3 bases and the J gene end by 7 bases; junction bases not matched to a gene: 9. The CDR3 length is 16 residues. DNA for the CDR3: TGCAGTGCTAGGGAAATAAGGACTAGCGGGAGTAACATTCAGTACTTC. Translation: CSAREIRTSGSNIQYF.

This clonotype was picked up a small number of times. This chain uses TRBV20-1 with TRBJ1-6; no reliable D call. The CDR3 contains 14 residues. Germline V gene lookup returns CDR1 DFQATT and CDR2 SNEGSKA (reference sequence). The CDR3, as DNA: TGCAGCCCCATGCGCCGGTTTTATAATTCACCCCTCCACTTT. Amino acid sequence: CSPMRRFYNSPLHF.

The V and J genes are TRBV20-1 and TRBJ1-4; TRBD1 matches at 7 bases. Trimming at V came to 6 bases and at J to 7 bases, leaving 14 bases not matched to a gene. Germline lookup yields CDR1 DFQATT and CDR2 SNEGSKA (reference sequence). The length of the CDR3 is 15 residues. In DNA, the CDR3 is TGCAGTGCGCCCCCCCCGACAGGGTTGAGTGAAAAACTGTTTTTT. Translating gives CSAPPPTGLSEKLFF.

The gene calls are TRBV20-1 and TRBJ2-3; TRBD1 matches at 7 bases. Germline CDR1 and CDR2: DFQATT and SNEGSKA (reference sequence). The CDR3 has 18 amino acids. J gave up 3 bases and V 7 bases, and 22 bases lay outside the gene matches. The CDR3 loop reads CSVSKIAEGGRGTDTQYF. The CDR3 nucleotides read TGCAGTGTTTCTAAAATTGCCGAAGGGGGCAGAGGAACAGATACGCAGTATTTT.

The chain has TRBV7-9 and TRBJ1-1; the D is unclear. The CDR3 runs to 14 residues. Trimming took off 10 bases at V and 5 bases at J, with 20 bases between the two ends. Germline loops: CDR1 SEHNR, CDR2 FQNEAQ (reference sequence). CDR3 nucleotide sequence: TGTGCCACCTCGTTGCGGGGAGGGTGGACTGAAGCTTTCTTT. Protein: CATSLRGGWTEAFF.

This clonotype occurred many times. V usage is TRBV5-6 and J usage is TRBJ2-5; TRBD2 matches at 12 bases. Trimming removed 0 bases from V and 4 bases from J; junction bases left unmatched: 1. Germline-derived CDR1 and CDR2 are SGHDT and YYEEEE. The CDR3 runs 15 residues. In DNA form, the CDR3 reads TGTGCCAGCAGCTTGGGACTAGCGGGGGCAGAGACCCAGTACTTC. Its protein is CASSLGLAGAETQYF.

This clonotype was seen repeatedly, ten times or more. The rearrangement uses TRBV7-9 and TRBJ1-1; D unresolved. V gave up 3 bases and J gave up 4 bases, with 6 bases separating them. The CDR3 runs 12 residues. Looked up from germline, CDR1 is SEHNR and CDR2 is FQNEAQ (reference sequence). Here the CDR3 reads CASSFQVTEAFF. DNA of the CDR3: TGTGCCAGCAGCTTCCAGGTCACTGAAGCTTTCTTT.